This TCR beta chain was observed in a study of shared clonotypes between healthy human individuals. Selected positively for CCR7 and CD45RO-negative, naive CD8 cells excluded terminally differentiated effector memory CD45RA+ cells. The CDR3 spans 17 residues. The ends lost 4 bases at V and 1 base at J; junction bases unmatched: 2. CDR1 SGHRS and CDR2 YFSETQ come from the germline V gene. The protocol was immunoSEQ multiplex PCR, while the TCRdb copy is restricted to in-frame clones and leaves out a portion. The sample carries roughly 890,000 clones, 85% to 95% recorded once. J is TRBJ2-1 and V is TRBV5-1, with 16 bases that match TRBD2. Input material: naive CD8+ T cells sorted from blood. This TCR derives from a man under 40 in good health. The CDR3, as DNA: TGCGCCAGCAGCACGGGACTAGCGGGAGGGTCCTACAATGAGCAGTTCTTC. Protein product: CASSTGLAGGSYNEQFF.